A single sample is the source of the 29 T cell receptor beta chains below, sequenced in a study of cytomegalovirus exposure and HLA in healthy donors (dated by TCRdb to about 2017). The method was the immunoSEQ multiplex PCR assay. The multiplex PCR relied on a mix of 60 forward primers for TCR Vbeta segments and 13 reverse primers for TCR Jbeta segments. TCRdb obtained this table from immuneACCESS and retained in-frame rearrangements with V and J assigned. These tables miss some clones; where compared with another copy, unresolved V genes account for less than half of the shortfall, and the remainder is unexplained. A total of around 150,000 clones appear in this sample, 80% of them only once. The biggest ten clones account for 1.3% of the sample. The sequenced sample was PBMCs. The receptors shown here come from a woman between 50 and 59 years old in good health and CMV-seronegative.

This rearrangement joins TRBV19 to TRBJ1-1, with unresolved D. The V gene's germline CDR1 is LNHDA and CDR2 SQIVND (reference sequence). The CDR3 loop spans 14 amino acids. Trimming took off 5 bases at V and 8 bases at J, with 18 bases between the two ends. The chain's CDR3 is CASSLPGETPEAFF. CDR3 nucleotide sequence: TGTGCCAGTAGTCTCCCTGGGGAGACACCCGAAGCTTTCTTT.

This clone was recorded a few times. The chain recombines TRBV6-5 with TRBJ1-2; D unclear. The CDR3 contains 12 residues. The germline V gene has CDR1 MNHEY and CDR2 SVGAGI. V lost 7 bases to trimming and J lost 5 bases, with 11 bases between them. This chain's CDR3 is CASTPGGYGYTF. CDR3 DNA sequence: TGTGCCAGCACCCCGGGAGGGTATGGCTACACCTTC.

The V gene is TRBV18, the J gene TRBJ1-5, with 12 nucleotides matching TRBD1. Per the germline V gene, CDR1 is KGHSH and CDR2 is LQKENI. The V and J ends lost 3 bases and 5 bases, in that order; junction bases with no gene match: 5. CDR3 length: 16 amino acids. CDR3 loop: CASSPAGTGGDQPQHF. The CDR3 bases are TGTGCCAGCTCACCCGCCGGGACAGGGGGCGATCAGCCCCAGCATTTT.

V usage is TRBV5-1 and J usage is TRBJ1-2; possibly TRBD1 for D (5 bases). V gave up 0 bases and J gave up 9 bases, with 15 bases separating them. Germline loops: CDR1 SGHRS, CDR2 YFSETQ. The CDR3 spans 14 residues. The CDR3 DNA sequence: TGCGCCAGCAGCTTGGAAGGGCAGGGCGACAGCTACACCTTC. Encoded protein: CASSLEGQGDSYTF.

The rearrangement uses TRBV7-2 and TRBJ2-1; D is ambiguous. V lost 1 base and J lost 3, with 7 bases in between. The CDR3 totals 14 residues. The germline gives CDR1 SGHTA, CDR2 FQGNSA. CDR3 nucleotides: TGTGCCAGCAGCTTAGGGGCCCACTACAATGAGCAGTTCTTC. Protein product: CASSLGAHYNEQFF. The complete variable domain, with remaining parts taken from reference TRBV7-2 and TRBJ2-1, reads GAGVSQSPSNKVTEKGKDVELRCDPISGHTALYWYRQSLGQGLEFLIYFQGNSAPDKSGLPSDRFSAERTGGSVSTLTIQRTQQEDSAVYLCASSLGAHYNEQFFGPGTRLTVL.

The chain is built from TRBV6-6 and TRBJ2-7; the D gene is possibly TRBD1 (6 bases). Germline CDR1 is MNHNY and CDR2 is SVGAGI (reference sequence). Trimming took off 4 bases at V and 3 bases at J, with 13 bases between the two ends. The CDR3 runs to 14 residues. Here the CDR3 DNA reads TGTGCCAGCAGTTTACAGGGCTTCGTCTACGAGCAGTACTTC. Translating gives CASSLQGFVYEQYF.

The chain joins TRBV9 to TRBJ2-5; 7 bases are a match to TRBD1. V trimming: 3 bases; J trimming: 3 bases; junction bases outside the gene matches: 8. The length of the CDR3 is 15 residues. In germline, CDR1 is SGDLS, CDR2 YYNGEE. CDR3 sequence: CASSAHGTAKETQYF. The CDR3 nucleotides are TGTGCCAGCAGCGCTCATGGGACAGCCAAAGAGACCCAGTACTTC.

V and J are TRBV28 and TRBJ1-4; TRBD1 might be the D (5 bases). Trimming cost V 3 bases and J 8 bases, with 7 bases left between them. This CDR3 has 12 amino acids. Germline-derived CDR1 and CDR2 are MDHEN and SYDVKM. The CDR3 protein is CASSLEGEKLFF. The CDR3 nucleotides read TGTGCCAGCAGTTTGGAGGGGGAAAAACTGTTTTTT. Full variable domain (missing parts from reference TRBV28 and TRBJ1-4): DVKVTQSSRYLVKRTGEKVFLECVQDMDHENMFWYRQDPGLGLRLIYFSYDVKMKEKGDIPEGYSVSREKKERFSLILESASTNQTSMYLCASSLEGEKLFFGSGTQLSVL.

J is TRBJ2-2 and V is TRBV6-5, with 7 bases matching TRBD1. CDR1 is MNHEY, CDR2 SVGAGI, per germline. V lost 7 bases, J lost 3 bases, and 5 bases stayed unmatched. There are 14 residues in the CDR3. This chain's CDR3 is CASIGGAYTGELFF. The CDR3, as DNA: TGTGCCAGCATAGGGGGCGCGTACACCGGGGAGCTGTTTTTT.

A few counts support this clone. This rearrangement joins TRBV28 to TRBJ2-7, with 7 bases lining up with TRBD1. The germline gives CDR1 MDHEN, CDR2 SYDVKM. V lost 8 bases, J lost 7 bases, and 11 bases stayed unmatched. This CDR3 comprises 13 residues. This CDR3 reads CASGRDRTWEQYF. The CDR3 DNA reads as TGTGCCAGCGGTCGGGACAGAACCTGGGAGCAGTACTTC.

This chain uses TRBV12-5 with TRBJ1-2, with D uncertain. Germline V gene data show CDR1 as LGHNT and CDR2 as FRNRAP. V was trimmed by 7 bases and J by 7 bases, leaving 16 bases between them. The CDR3 has 13 amino acids. The CDR3 loop reads CASAPGYGRGYTF. Written as DNA, the CDR3 is TGTGCTAGTGCCCCGGGATACGGGCGTGGCTACACCTTC.

The chain employs TRBV5-1 and TRBJ1-6; 10 positions match TRBD1. The CDR3 is 15 residues long. Trimming took 1 base from V and 7 from J; bases not matched to a gene: 2. Germline-derived CDR1 and CDR2 are SGHRS and YFSETQ. CDR3 sequence: CASSLQGQGNSPLHF. CDR3 coding DNA: TGCGCCAGCAGCTTGCAGGGACAGGGGAATTCACCCCTCCACTTT.

This rearrangement joins TRBV28 to TRBJ2-7, with 7 bases fitting TRBD1. J was trimmed by 3 bases and V by 3 bases; bases with no gene match: 5. Germline V CDR1 and CDR2: MDHEN, SYDVKM. The CDR3 is 14 residues long. The CDR3 is CASSLQGGGYEQYF. The DNA of the CDR3 is TGTGCCAGCAGTTTGCAAGGGGGCGGCTACGAGCAGTACTTC.

The genes are TRBV27 and TRBJ2-1; 7 bases fit TRBD2. V dropped 4 bases and J dropped 8; count of bases not matched to a gene: 11. Per germline, CDR1 MNHEY and CDR2 SMNVEV (reference sequence). The CDR3 extends over 15 amino acids. DNA for the CDR3: TGTGCCAGCAGTTGGGGGGGAGGTCGCGTCGATGAGCAGTTCTTC. Residues: CASSWGGGRVDEQFF.

V is TRBV19 and J is TRBJ2-7, with D maybe TRBD2 (7 bases). V lost 7 bases, J lost 0 bases, and 13 bases lay in between. CDR1 is LNHDA, CDR2 SQIVND, per germline (reference sequence). This CDR3 has 14 residues. For the CDR3, the DNA is TGTGCCAGTAAGAGGGGGGGAGACTCCTACGAGCAGTACTTC. Translation gives CASKRGGDSYEQYF. Complete variable domain (other parts from reference TRBV19 and TRBJ2-7): DGGITQSPKYLFRKEGQNVTLSCEQNLNHDAMYWYRQDPGQGLRLIYYSQIVNDFQKGDIAEGYSVSREKKESFPLTVTSAQKNPTAFYLCASKRGGDSYEQYFGPGTRLTVT.

V usage is TRBV7-2 and J usage is TRBJ2-7; D is unclear. V was pared by 5 bases and J by 6 bases, with 17 bases between. The length of the CDR3 is 14 residues. Germline loops: CDR1 SGHTA, CDR2 FQGNSA. CDR3 coding DNA: TGTGCCAGCAGCCCCGGTGGTTCCTACGGCGAGCAGTACTTC. It encodes CASSPGGSYGEQYF.

Concerning this clone itself: Other nucleotide sequences from this sample produce the same CDR3. The chain carries TRBV7-9 and TRBJ1-5, with D unclear. The CDR3 contains 15 residues. Per the germline V gene, CDR1 is SEHNR and CDR2 is FQNEAQ (reference sequence). V was cut by 0 bases and J by 0 bases, with 6 bases left in between. The CDR3 here is CASSLAPYSNQPQHF. The CDR3 nucleotides read TGTGCCAGCAGCTTAGCGCCCTATAGCAATCAGCCCCAGCATTTT.

The chain couples TRBV4-3 to TRBJ2-1; TRBD2 matches at 7 bases. This CDR3 is built from 16 residues. V lost 3 bases to trimming and J lost 8 bases; unmatched junction nucleotides: 13. CDR1 LGHNA and CDR2 YSLEER come from the germline V gene. CDR3 nucleotide sequence: TGCGCCAGCAGCCAGGAACTAGCGAGTCTCCCCGATGAGCAGTTCTTC. Translating gives CASSQELASLPDEQFF.

J is TRBJ2-7 and V is TRBV13; 8 positions agree with TRBD1. Looked up from germline, CDR1 is PRHDT and CDR2 is FYEKMQ (reference sequence). The CDR3 extends over 14 amino acids. The trim removed 6 bases at V and 3 bases at J, leaving 7 bases unmatched. Here the CDR3 reads CASRGTGGFYEQYF. CDR3 DNA: TGTGCCAGCAGGGGTACAGGGGGTTTCTACGAGCAGTACTTC.

This clone was observed a handful of times. Germline is not matched at one junction end, which may reflect a read error. This chain connects TRBV7-2 to TRBJ1-2; 9 bases map to TRBD1. Germline V gene lookup returns CDR1 SGHTA and CDR2 FQGNSA. The CDR3 loop spans 11 amino acids. CDR3 sequence reads: CASSLGDRVHF. CDR3 coding DNA: TGTGCCAGCAGCTTAGGGGACAGGGTCCACTTC.

The rearrangement links TRBV20-1 to TRBJ1-2; TRBD1 is a possible D gene (6 bases). The CDR3 extends over 11 amino acids. V was clipped by 2 bases and J by 7 bases, with 8 bases between them. Per germline, CDR1 DFQATT and CDR2 SNEGSKA (reference sequence). Written as DNA, the CDR3 is TGCAGTGCTAGAAGAGGGGGTGGCTACACCTTC. Amino acids: CSARRGGGYTF.

The CDR3 region is CASSFSSGDYGYTF. Here the CDR3 DNA reads TGTGCCAGCAGCTTCTCGTCCGGGGACTATGGCTACACCTTC. This rearrangement joins TRBV5-5 to TRBJ1-2; D is unclear. The germline V gene has CDR1 SGHKS and CDR2 YYEKEE (reference sequence). V lost 2 bases and J lost 3, with 11 bases in between. This CDR3 region has 14 residues.

The J gene is TRBJ2-7, the V gene TRBV18; D may be TRBD1 (5 bases). The CDR3 is 14 residues long. Germline CDR1 is KGHSH and CDR2 is LQKENI. The V end lost 1 base, the J end lost 2 bases, and 9 bases lay between the germline ends. CDR3 residues: CASSPLAGTYEQYF. The CDR3 bases are TGTGCCAGCTCACCACTGGCAGGGACCTACGAGCAGTACTTC.

J is TRBJ2-7 and V is TRBV4-1, with 8 bases matching TRBD2. V was pared by 5 bases and J by 2 bases, with 5 bases of the junction left unmatched. Germline V gene data show CDR1 as MGHRA and CDR2 as YSYEKL. The CDR3 runs to 14 residues. CDR3 in amino acids: CASSGAGGPYEQYF. In DNA, the CDR3 is TGCGCCAGCAGCGGGGCGGGGGGTCCCTACGAGCAGTACTTC.

This clone was counted once. V and J are TRBV6-5 and TRBJ2-7; 9 bases align to TRBD1. The CDR3 totals 15 residues. V trimming: 0 bases; J trimming: 2 bases; junction bases outside the gene matches: 2. CDR1 and CDR2 (germline): MNHEY, SVGAGI. The CDR3 DNA reads TGTGCCAGCAGTTACTCAGGGACAGGGACCTACGAGCAGTACTTC. Protein: CASSYSGTGTYEQYF.

This chain uses TRBV9 with TRBJ2-3; tentative D call: TRBD2 (7 bases). The CDR3 runs to 18 residues. Germline CDR1 and CDR2: SGDLS and YYNGEE. V lost 0 bases and J lost 1, with 18 bases in between. CDR3 protein: CASSVGRGGGGRTDTQYF. The CDR3 DNA sequence: TGTGCCAGCAGCGTAGGGAGGGGTGGCGGGGGCCGCACAGATACGCAGTATTTT. The entire variable domain, with the rest obtained from reference TRBV9 and TRBJ2-3, is as follows: DSGVTQTPKHLITATGQRVTLRCSPRSGDLSVYWYQQSLDQGLQFLIQYYNGEERAKGNILERFSAQQFPDLHSELNLSSLELGDSALYFCASSVGRGGGGRTDTQYFGPGTRLTVL.

The V gene is TRBV10-3, the J gene TRBJ2-1; D perhaps matches TRBD2 (5 bases). Trimming stripped 3 bases from V and 7 bases from J, with 16 bases between. This CDR3 has 15 amino acids. Germline V gives CDR1 ENHRY, CDR2 SYGVKD. The CDR3 DNA reads as TGTGCCATCAGTGACCAAGGCGGACTTACGAATGAGCAGTTCTTC. It specifies CAISDQGGLTNEQFF.

This CDR3 reads CASSALADITYNEQFF. The CDR3 region has the DNA TGCGCCAGCAGCGCTCTGGCGGACATAACCTACAATGAGCAGTTCTTC. The V call is TRBV5-1, the J call TRBJ2-1, with D perhaps TRBD1 (5 bases). The V end was cut by 4 bases, the J end by 2 bases, with 16 bases between. This CDR3 has 16 amino acids. From germline, CDR1 is SGHRS and CDR2 YFSETQ.

V is TRBV7-9 and J is TRBJ2-2; 7 nucleotides align to TRBD1. Germline CDR1 SEHNR, CDR2 FQNEAQ (reference sequence). V was clipped by 1 base and J by 6 bases; unmatched bases: 8. This CDR3 spans 16 amino acids. CDR3 in DNA: TGTGCCAGCAGCTTAGTCACAGGGGACGGTCCCGGGGAGCTGTTTTTT. As protein: CASSLVTGDGPGELFF.